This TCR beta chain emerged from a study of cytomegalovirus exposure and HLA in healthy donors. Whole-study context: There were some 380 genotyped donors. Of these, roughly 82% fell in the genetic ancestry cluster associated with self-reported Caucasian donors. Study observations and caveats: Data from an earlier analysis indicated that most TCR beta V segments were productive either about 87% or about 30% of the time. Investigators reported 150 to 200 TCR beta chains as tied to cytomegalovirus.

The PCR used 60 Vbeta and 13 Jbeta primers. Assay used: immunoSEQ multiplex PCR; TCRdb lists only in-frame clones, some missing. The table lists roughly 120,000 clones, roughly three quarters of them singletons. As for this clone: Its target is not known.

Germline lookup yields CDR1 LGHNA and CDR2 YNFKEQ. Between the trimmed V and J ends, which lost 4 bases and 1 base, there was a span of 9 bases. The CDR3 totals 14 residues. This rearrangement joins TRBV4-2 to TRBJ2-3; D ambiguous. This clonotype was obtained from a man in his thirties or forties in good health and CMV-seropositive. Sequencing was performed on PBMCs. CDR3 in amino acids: CASSPPPGTDTQYF. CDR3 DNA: TGTGCCAGCAGCCCTCCGCCGGGCACAGATACGCAGTATTTT.